A selection of T cell receptor beta chains follows, all from one sample in a study of beta chain features in type 1 diabetes. Method: immunoSEQ multiplex PCR; TCRdb's copy keeps in-frame clones and lacks some. This sample has roughly 300,000 clones, with 13% to 15% found just once. Material for sequencing was central memory CD4+ T cells from blood. All receptors come from a man younger than 45 in good health. The conserved cysteine and the conserved F or W are not part of the CDR3 here. Size is omitted from some rows. Given values are once, few, many or a class for expanded clones.

v_call,clone_size,cdr3_aa
TRBV14,-,ASSPLPAGGPDTQY
TRBV7-2,many,ASSLGTQQETQY
TRBV5-1,few,ASSLGGLGSGELF
TRBV25-1,many,ASSQRTVSNEQF
TRBV6-1,few,ASSEAWTSKNIQY
TRBV11-2,few,ASSPLQGGRWEQY
TRBV11-3,-,ASSVTGGADTQY
TRBV7-9,few,ASSWGQGAEETQY
TRBV6-1,-,ASSVHYEQY
TRBV4-2,few,ASSQDPTMNTEAF
TRBV19,-,ASSMGLSSGNTIY
TRBV11-2,few,ASSLADQNIQY